Listed here is a single T cell receptor (beta chain). This specimen comes from a study of OX40 agonist ivuxolimab in advanced cancers. Looking at the study overall: Patients enrolled in dose escalation were diagnosed with hepatocellular carcinoma, melanoma, renal cell or head and neck cancer. Enrollees could have had prior anti-PD-1, anti-PD-L1 or anti-CTLA-4 therapy, which about 42% had received.

Autoimmune disease history or systemic immunosuppression disqualified patients. Peripheral blood came from all dose cohorts at three timepoints. Method: immunoSEQ multiplex PCR; TCRdb's copy keeps in-frame clones and lacks some. The sample yields fewer than 70,000 clones, around 90% seen once. CDR3 length equals 15 residues. V was trimmed by 5 bases and J by 4 bases, leaving 15 bases between them. Germline-derived CDR1 and CDR2 are SGHTA and FQGNSA. The sequences come from CD4+ or CD8+ T cells sorted from blood, collected in a trial of the OX40 agonist ivuxolimab. The chain carries TRBV7-2 and TRBJ1-3; D gene unclear. The TCR was taken from an adult with an advanced solid tumor such as melanoma, head and neck, liver or kidney cancer. The DNA for the CDR3 is TGTGCCAGCAGCCCCACTGGGAAAGCCGGAAACACCATATATTTT. This sequence encodes CASSPTGKAGNTIYF.